This T cell receptor beta chain stems from a study of cytomegalovirus exposure and HLA in healthy donors. General study points: Trimming of TCR beta V- and J-genes showed a link, identified in a later analysis, to a missense DCLRE1C variant. Earlier analysis yielded a pattern in which most TCR beta V segments were productive about 90% or about 30% of the time. It was assumed in the presence/absence analyses that sequencing depth was roughly uniform across donors. The classifier reportedly diagnosed cytomegalovirus status with high specificity and sensitivity.

With respect to this clone: Antigen: not known.

The CDR3 length is 19 residues. Germline V gene data show CDR1 as MDHEN and CDR2 as SYDVKM. The V gene end was trimmed by 6 bases and the J gene end by 2 bases; junction bases not matched to a gene: 21. Researchers ran the PCR with 60 Vbeta and 13 Jbeta primers. Sequencing used immunoSEQ multiplex PCR; TCRdb keeps in-frame clones, though not all of them. The table lists around 140,000 clones, 60% to 80% of them singletons. Sequencing was done on a sample of PBMCs. V and J are TRBV28 and TRBJ2-7; 8 bases are a match to TRBD1. The sequence was obtained from a woman aged 60-75 years in good health and CMV-seronegative. This CDR3 reads CASSSPYIRDRTLPYEQYF. CDR3 nucleotides: TGTGCCAGCAGCTCCCCTTACATCCGGGACAGGACCCTTCCCTACGAGCAGTACTTC.